The entry below gives a single T cell receptor (beta chain) sequence along with its context. Germline values: CDR1 SGHTA, CDR2 FQGNSA. The CDR3 contains 14 residues. Trimming cost V 5 bases and J 4 bases; bases outside gene matches: 6. These data originate in a study of blood T cell repertoires in COVID-19. The wider study: Specimens from acute and convalescent COVID-19 originated in the United States, Italy and Spain. Sources were T cells, B-cell-depleted T cells, or PBMCs; the material itself was cDNA or gDNA.

The protocol was immunoSEQ multiplex PCR, while the TCRdb copy is restricted to in-frame clones and leaves out a portion. The sample lists about 180,000 clones, 70% to 90% seen once, with 2.5% to 3% in the top ten. The receptor comes from a woman aged 25 to 39 with active or convalescent COVID-19. This sequence joins TRBV7-2 and TRBJ2-7, with TRBD2 identical over 9 bases. The sequencing sample was made of peripheral blood. The CDR3 DNA follows: TGTGCCAGCAGCCATAGCGGGGGCGAATACGAGCAGTACTTC. It encodes CASSHSGGEYEQYF.